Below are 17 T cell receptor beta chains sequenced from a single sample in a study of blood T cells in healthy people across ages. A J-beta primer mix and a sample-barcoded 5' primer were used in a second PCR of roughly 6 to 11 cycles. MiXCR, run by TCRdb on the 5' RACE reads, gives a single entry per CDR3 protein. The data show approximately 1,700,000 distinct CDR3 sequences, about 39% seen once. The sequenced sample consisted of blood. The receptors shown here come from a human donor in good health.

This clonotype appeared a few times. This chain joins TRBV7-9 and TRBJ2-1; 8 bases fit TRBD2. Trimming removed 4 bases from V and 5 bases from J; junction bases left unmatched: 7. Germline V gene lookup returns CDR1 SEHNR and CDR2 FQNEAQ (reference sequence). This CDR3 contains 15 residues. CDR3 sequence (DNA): TGTGCCAGCAGCTACTACGAAGCGGGGGACAATGAGCAGTTCTTC. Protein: CASSYYEAGDNEQFF.

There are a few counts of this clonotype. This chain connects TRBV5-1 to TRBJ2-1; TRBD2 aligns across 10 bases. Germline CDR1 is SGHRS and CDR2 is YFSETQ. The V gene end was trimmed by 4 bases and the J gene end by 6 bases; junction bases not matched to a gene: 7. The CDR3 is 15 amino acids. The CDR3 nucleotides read TGCGCCAGCAGCATCGACGGGACTAGCGTCAATGAGCAGTTCTTC. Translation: CASSIDGTSVNEQFF.

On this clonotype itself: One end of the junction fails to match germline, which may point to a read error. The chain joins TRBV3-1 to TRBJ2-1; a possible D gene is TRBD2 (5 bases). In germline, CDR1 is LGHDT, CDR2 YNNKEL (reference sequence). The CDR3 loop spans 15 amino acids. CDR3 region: CTSSQRAGGFGEQFF. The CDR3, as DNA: TGTACCAGCAGCCAAAGGGCAGGAGGCTTCGGGGAGCAGTTCTTC.

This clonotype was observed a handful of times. The CDR3 DNA reads TGTGCCAGCAGCAGCGCGGGGGCTCTATACAATGAGCAGTTCTTC. Its translation: CASSSAGALYNEQFF. The chain uses TRBV9 and TRBJ2-1, with D perhaps matching TRBD2 (7 bases). This CDR3 comprises 15 residues. Germline lookup yields CDR1 SGDLS and CDR2 YYNGEE. Trimming removed 4 bases at V and 4 bases at J, with 15 bases between.

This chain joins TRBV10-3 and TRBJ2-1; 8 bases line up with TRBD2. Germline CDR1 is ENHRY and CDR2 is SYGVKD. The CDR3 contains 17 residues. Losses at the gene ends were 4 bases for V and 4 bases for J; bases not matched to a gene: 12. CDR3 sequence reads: CAISVSFSGGLYNEQFF. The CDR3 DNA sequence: TGTGCCATCAGTGTGTCTTTCAGCGGGGGACTATACAATGAGCAGTTCTTC.

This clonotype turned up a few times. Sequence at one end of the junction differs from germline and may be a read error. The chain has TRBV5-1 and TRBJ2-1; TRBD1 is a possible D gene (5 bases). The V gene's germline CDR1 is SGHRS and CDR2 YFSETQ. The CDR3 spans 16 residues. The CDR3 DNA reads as TGTGCCAGCAGCTTAGGGGCCTCGAGCTCCTACAATGAGCAGTTCTTC. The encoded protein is CASSLGASSSYNEQFF.

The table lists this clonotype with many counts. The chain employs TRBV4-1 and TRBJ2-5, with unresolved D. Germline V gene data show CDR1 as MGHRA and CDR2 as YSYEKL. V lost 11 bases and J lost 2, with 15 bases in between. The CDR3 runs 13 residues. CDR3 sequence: CAFDGELQETQYF. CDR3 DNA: TGCGCCTTTGATGGAGAGTTACAAGAGACCCAGTACTTC.

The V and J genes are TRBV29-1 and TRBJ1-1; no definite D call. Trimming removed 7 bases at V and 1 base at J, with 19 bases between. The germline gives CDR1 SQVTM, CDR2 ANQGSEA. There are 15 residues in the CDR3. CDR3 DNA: TGCAGCGCTTTGCCCCGGACGAACTCGAACACTGAAGCTTTCTTT. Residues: CSALPRTNSNTEAFF.

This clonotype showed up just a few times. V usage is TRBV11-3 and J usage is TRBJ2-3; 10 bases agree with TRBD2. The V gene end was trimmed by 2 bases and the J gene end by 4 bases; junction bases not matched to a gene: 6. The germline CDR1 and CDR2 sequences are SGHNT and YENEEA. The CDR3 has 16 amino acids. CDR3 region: CASSLKRGGRSDTQYF. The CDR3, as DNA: TGTGCCAGCAGCTTAAAGCGGGGGGGCCGGTCAGATACGCAGTATTTT. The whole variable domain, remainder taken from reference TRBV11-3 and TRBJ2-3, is EAGVVQSPRYKIIEKKQPVAFWCNPISGHNTLYWYLQNLGQGPELLIRYENEEAVDDSQLPKDRFSAERLKGVDSTLKIQPAELGDSAVYLCASSLKRGGRSDTQYFGPGTRLTVL.

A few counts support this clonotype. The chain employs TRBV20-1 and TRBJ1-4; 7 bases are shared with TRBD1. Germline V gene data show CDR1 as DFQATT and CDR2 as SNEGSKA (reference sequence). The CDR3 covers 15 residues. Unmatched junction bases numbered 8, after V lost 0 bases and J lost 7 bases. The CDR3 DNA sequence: TGCAGTGCTAGAGATTTAGGGGGCTTCGGTGAAAAACTGTTTTTT. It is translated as CSARDLGGFGEKLFF.

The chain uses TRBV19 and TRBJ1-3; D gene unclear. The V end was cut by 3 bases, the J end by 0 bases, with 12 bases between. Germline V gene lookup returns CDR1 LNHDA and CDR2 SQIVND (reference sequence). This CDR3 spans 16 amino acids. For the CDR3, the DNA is TGTGCCAGTAGTATGGGTAGCGATAGCTCTGGAAACACCATATATTTT. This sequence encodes CASSMGSDSSGNTIYF.

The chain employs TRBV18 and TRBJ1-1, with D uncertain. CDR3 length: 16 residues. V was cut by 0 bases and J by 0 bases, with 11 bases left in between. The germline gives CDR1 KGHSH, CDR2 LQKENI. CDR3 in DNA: TGTGCCAGCTCACCACCAACCACACCCATGAACACTGAAGCTTTCTTT. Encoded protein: CASSPPTTPMNTEAFF.

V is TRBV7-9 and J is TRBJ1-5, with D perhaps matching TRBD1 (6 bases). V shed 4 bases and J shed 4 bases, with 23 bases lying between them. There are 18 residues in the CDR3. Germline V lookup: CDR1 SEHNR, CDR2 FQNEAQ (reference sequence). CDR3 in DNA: TGTGCCAGCAGCTCTTTCGGGGGCCGGACAGCTTTTAATCAGCCCCAGCATTTT. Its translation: CASSSFGGRTAFNQPQHF.

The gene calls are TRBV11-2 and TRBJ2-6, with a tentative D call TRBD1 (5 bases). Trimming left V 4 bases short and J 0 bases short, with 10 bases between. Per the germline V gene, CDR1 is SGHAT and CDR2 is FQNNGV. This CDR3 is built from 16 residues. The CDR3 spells CASSSVRASGANVLTF. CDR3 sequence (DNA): TGTGCCAGCAGCTCCGTCAGGGCCTCTGGGGCCAACGTCCTGACTTTC.

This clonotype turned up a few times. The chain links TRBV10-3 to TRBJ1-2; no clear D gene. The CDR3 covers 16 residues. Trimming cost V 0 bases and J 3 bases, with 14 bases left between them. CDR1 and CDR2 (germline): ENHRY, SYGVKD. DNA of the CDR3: TGTGCCATCAGTGAGTCAGTAGTGAGGACGGACTATGGCTACACCTTC. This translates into CAISESVVRTDYGYTF.

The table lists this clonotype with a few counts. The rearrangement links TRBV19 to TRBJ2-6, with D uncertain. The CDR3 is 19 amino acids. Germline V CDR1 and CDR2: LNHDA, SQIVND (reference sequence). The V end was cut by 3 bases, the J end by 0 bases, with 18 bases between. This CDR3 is CASSMAGRSSISGANVLTF. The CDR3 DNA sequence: TGTGCCAGTAGTATGGCCGGACGGTCCTCGATCTCTGGGGCCAACGTCCTGACTTTC.

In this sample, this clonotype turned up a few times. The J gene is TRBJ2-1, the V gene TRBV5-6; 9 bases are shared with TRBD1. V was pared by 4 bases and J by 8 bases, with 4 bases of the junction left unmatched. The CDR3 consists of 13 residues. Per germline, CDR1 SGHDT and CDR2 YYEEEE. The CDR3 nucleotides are TGTGCCAGCAGCCCACAGGGGGCGGATGAGCAGTTCTTC. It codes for CASSPQGADEQFF. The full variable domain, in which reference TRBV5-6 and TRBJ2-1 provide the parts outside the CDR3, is DAGVTQSPTHLIKTRGQQVTLRCSPKSGHDTVSWYQQALGQGPQFIFQYYEEEERQRGNFPDRFSGHQFPNYSSELNVNALLLGDSALYLCASSPQGADEQFFGPGTRLTVL.